This T cell receptor (beta chain) appears in the sequencing data of a study of blood T cells in healthy people across ages. Combining a sample-barcoded 5' primer with a J-beta primer mix, a second PCR ran for roughly 7 to 12 cycles. MiXCR, applied by TCRdb to the 5' RACE reads, yields one record per CDR3 protein. Of 600,000 to 800,000 distinct CDR3 sequences detected, around 21% appear once; the ten largest clones hold 3% to 4%. A word on this clonotype: What it recognizes is unknown.

RNA extraction gave at least 5.5 micrograms of total RNA per sample. Study-level findings and limits: With age, beta diversity per million T cells declined roughly linearly, significantly by 40. A strong correlation was seen between TCR beta diversity and naive T cell percentage.

The sample consisted of blood. The receptor was derived from a man between 65 and 85 years old in good health.

In DNA, the CDR3 is TGTGCCAGCAGCTTAGTAGGCAGATACGAGCAGTACTTC. It codes for CASSLVGRYEQYF. V gene TRBV7-2 combines with J gene TRBJ2-7; D remains unclear. The CDR3 covers 13 residues. Germline V CDR1 and CDR2: SGHTA, FQGNSA. V lost 1 base and J lost 4, with 8 bases in between.